This T cell receptor (beta chain) was profiled in a study of CD8+ T cells in alopecia areata. This clone was seen more than once but under ten times. Described treatment: oral pan-JAK inhibitor, 5-10 mg twice daily. CDR1 and CDR2 from the germline V gene are SGHTA and FQGTGA. The CDR3 sequence is 16 residues long. Trimming pared 0 bases from V and 1 base from J, leaving 10 bases between. RNA, once extracted, was reverse transcribed into cDNA for use as the sequencing template. TCRdb's copy holds only in-frame clones and misses some; the assay was immunoSEQ multiplex PCR. The table includes roughly 210,000 clones, around two fifths detected once.

Specimen: CD4+ T cells sorted from blood, collected between weeks 36 and 40, from a patient treated with tofacitinib. The clonotype comes from a human donor with alopecia areata. J is TRBJ2-1 and V is TRBV7-3, with a possible D match to TRBD1 (5 bases). The CDR3 DNA sequence: TGTGCCAGCAGCTTAACCGGCAGGGCTTCCTACAATGAGCAGTTCTTC. This translates into CASSLTGRASYNEQFF.